This T cell receptor (beta chain) is from a study of long-term antiretroviral therapy in people with HIV. Overall study findings and caveats: Whereas controls had wider CDR3 length ranges, HIV repertoires had narrower ones.

This clone has a handful of counts. Its antigen is undetermined. The germline CDR1 and CDR2 sequences are MNHEY and SMNVEV (reference sequence). V was clipped by 3 bases and J by 2 bases; unmatched bases: 8. The CDR3 is 16 residues long. At survey level, the immunoSEQ assay was run in its v3.0 version. The data were produced by immunoSEQ multiplex PCR, yet TCRdb's version contains in-frame clones alone and is incomplete. The sample consists of tens of thousands of clones, nearly 95% of them appearing once. The clonotype was recovered from a man aged 25-45 years with HIV. The chain is built from TRBV27 and TRBJ2-7; TRBD1 agrees at 9 bases. Sequenced material: unsorted PBMCs, taken around 6 years after starting antiretroviral therapy. CDR3 amino acids: CASSLPTGQGTYEQYF. DNA of the CDR3: TGTGCCAGCAGTTTGCCGACGGGACAGGGCACCTACGAGCAGTACTTC.